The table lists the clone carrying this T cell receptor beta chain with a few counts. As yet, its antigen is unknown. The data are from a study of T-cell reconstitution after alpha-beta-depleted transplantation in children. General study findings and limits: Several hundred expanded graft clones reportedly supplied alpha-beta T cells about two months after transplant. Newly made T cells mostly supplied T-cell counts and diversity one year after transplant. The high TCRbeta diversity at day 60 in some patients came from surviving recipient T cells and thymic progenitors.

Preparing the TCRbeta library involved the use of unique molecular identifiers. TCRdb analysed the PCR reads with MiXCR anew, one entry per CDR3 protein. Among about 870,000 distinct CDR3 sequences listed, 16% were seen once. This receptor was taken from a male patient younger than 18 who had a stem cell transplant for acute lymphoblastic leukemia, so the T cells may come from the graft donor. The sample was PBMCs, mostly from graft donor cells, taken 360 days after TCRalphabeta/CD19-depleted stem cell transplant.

The CDR3 nucleotides read TGTGCCAGCAGCGTAGACCGAACAGGTGGTACCGGGGAGCTGTTTTTT. Translated, it gives CASSVDRTGGTGELFF. This chain uses TRBV9 with TRBJ2-2; a possible D gene is TRBD1 (5 bases). The CDR3 runs 16 residues. V lost 0 bases, J lost 5 bases, and 14 bases lay in between. Germline V CDR1 and CDR2: SGDLS, YYNGEE.